This is a list of T cell receptor beta chains from one sample in a study of T cells in localized non-small cell lung cancer. Profiled with immunoSEQ multiplex PCR; TCRdb holds only in-frame clones, not every one. The profile covers 38,000 or so clones, with approximately 90% appearing a single time and more than 5.5% taken by the ten largest. Specimen: peripheral blood mononuclear cells, collected before any cancer treatment. These receptors were taken from a male donor aged 60 or over with stage II lung adenocarcinoma. The CDR3 runs from the conserved cysteine through the conserved F or W. A D gene is named only where the DNA matches it firmly.

J: TRBJ2-7; D: TRBD1; V: TRBV4-2; DNA: TGTGCCAGCAGCCGAAATCTAGGACAGGGTGGGGGCGAGCAGTACTTC; CDR3: CASSRNLGQGGGEQYF
J: TRBJ2-5; D: -; V: TRBV6-5; DNA: TGTGCCAGCAGTTCCTCCGACGGCCTTCAGGGGGAGACCCAGTACTTC; CDR3: CASSSSDGLQGETQYF
J: TRBJ2-5; D: TRBD1; V: TRBV30; DNA: TGTGCCTGGCGTCCGGGACAGGGGTACCAAGAGACCCAGTACTTC; CDR3: CAWRPGQGYQETQYF
J: TRBJ2-4; D: -; V: TRBV11-2; DNA: TGTGCCAGCAGCCCCGGCCAGCTCCCAGCCAAAAACATTCAGTACTTC; CDR3: CASSPGQLPAKNIQYF
J: TRBJ1-2; D: -; V: TRBV27; DNA: TGTGCCAGCAGTCTAGGGACGGCGTATGGCTACACCTTC; CDR3: CASSLGTAYGYTF
J: TRBJ2-7; D: -; V: TRBV7-9; DNA: TGTGCCAGCAGCTTACTAGGGGGGCAACACGAGCAGTACTTC; CDR3: CASSLLGGQHEQYF
J: TRBJ2-2; D: -; V: TRBV6-4; DNA: TGTGCCAGCAGTGACTTTATCGCCGGGGAGCTGTTTTTT; CDR3: CASSDFIAGELFF
J: TRBJ1-5; D: -; V: TRBV6-5; DNA: TGTGCCAGCGGGTTGAGTCAGCCCCAGCATTTT; CDR3: CASGLSQPQHF
J: TRBJ1-1; D: -; V: TRBV18; DNA: TGTGCCAGCTCTCCGCTTTATTCGACGGTGGAGAACACTGAAGCTTTCTTT; CDR3: CASSPLYSTVENTEAFF
J: TRBJ1-2; D: -; V: TRBV27; DNA: TGTGCCAGCAGTTTCGGGCCTGGACGCGGCTACACCTTC; CDR3: CASSFGPGRGYTF
J: TRBJ1-4; D: -; V: TRBV7-6; DNA: TGTGCCAGCAGCCGACAGAAGATGGGGACCGGGGGAGAAAAACTGTTTTTT; CDR3: CASSRQKMGTGGEKLFF
J: TRBJ2-1; D: -; V: TRBV2; DNA: TGTGCCAGCTCCGAGGGCCTCATCAATGAGCAGTTCTTC; CDR3: CASSEGLINEQFF
J: TRBJ1-2; D: TRBD1; V: TRBV13; DNA: TGTGCCAGCAGCGCCCTAGACCGACAGGGGCCTAACTATGGCTACACCTTC; CDR3: CASSALDRQGPNYGYTF